The 25 T cell receptor beta chains below come from one sample, sequenced in a study of blood T cell repertoires in COVID-19. Only in-frame clones appear in the TCRdb table, and some are missing; sequencing was by immunoSEQ multiplex PCR. The sample yields approximately 320,000 clones, roughly nine tenths seen once. Sequences were obtained from PBMCs or T cells enriched from blood (not recorded which). The origin of the receptors is a man aged 60 to 75 who had recovered from COVID-19.

The chain is built from TRBV7-9 and TRBJ2-4; possibly TRBD2 for D (5 bases). CDR1 SEHNR and CDR2 FQNEAQ come from the germline V gene (reference sequence). The ends were cut back, 8 bases at V and 6 bases at J, with 11 bases in the middle. This CDR3 has 12 amino acids. In DNA, the CDR3 is TGTGCCAGCGGAGGTTGGGTAAACATTCAGTACTTC. Amino acids: CASGGWVNIQYF.

The chain carries TRBV6-1 and TRBJ1-5, with no clear D. V dropped 2 bases and J dropped 3 bases, with 11 bases sitting between them. CDR1 is MNHNS and CDR2 is SASEGT in the germline V gene. There are 15 residues in the CDR3. In nucleotides, the CDR3 is TGTGCCAGCAGTGAACTTTTACTCGCCAATCAGCCCCAGCATTTT. This sequence encodes CASSELLLANQPQHF.

V gene TRBV3-1 (or the pseudogene TRBV3-2) combines with J gene TRBJ1-6; no firm D call. Germline V CDR1 and CDR2: LGHDT, YNNKEL (reference sequence). Trimming stripped 0 bases from V and 11 bases from J, with 11 bases between. The CDR3 has 14 residues. CDR3 in amino acids: CASSQDTTRTPLHF. In DNA, the CDR3 is TGTGCCAGCAGCCAAGATACGACCAGGACACCCCTCCACTTT.

This sequence joins TRBV19 and TRBJ1-4; TRBD1 aligns across 10 bases. Germline loops: CDR1 LNHDA, CDR2 SQIVND (reference sequence). Losses at the gene ends were 7 bases for V and 7 bases for J; bases not matched to a gene: 9. CDR3 length equals 15 residues. CDR3 amino acids: CASKSTGDRGEKLFF. Written as DNA, the CDR3 is TGTGCCAGTAAATCCACAGGGGACAGGGGTGAAAAACTGTTTTTT.

V usage is TRBV30 and J usage is TRBJ1-5, with a weak D call TRBD1 (6 bases). CDR1 and CDR2 from the germline V gene are GTSNPN and SVGIG (reference sequence). Trimming removed 5 bases from V and 7 bases from J, with 15 bases in between. The CDR3 covers 13 residues. As DNA, the CDR3 is TGTGCCTGGGCGGGACACGGGGCCCAGCCCCAGCATTTT. This encodes CAWAGHGAQPQHF.

The rearrangement links TRBV5-1 to TRBJ2-3, with D possibly being TRBD1 (6 bases). Looked up from germline, CDR1 is SGHRS and CDR2 is YFSETQ. CDR3 length: 15 amino acids. The V end was cut by 5 bases, the J end by 2 bases, with 15 bases between. The CDR3 loop reads CASSSGTPITDTQYF. For the CDR3, the DNA is TGCGCCAGCAGTTCCGGGACACCAATCACAGATACGCAGTATTTT.

The chain couples TRBV4-2 to TRBJ1-5; D is unresolved. Germline V CDR1 and CDR2: LGHNA, YNFKEQ. The CDR3 loop spans 13 amino acids. V lost 2 bases and J 4 bases, leaving 6 bases between the germline ends. The DNA for the CDR3 is TGTGCCAGCAGCCAATCGAGGAATCAGCCCCAGCATTTT. It encodes CASSQSRNQPQHF.

V gene TRBV11-3 combines with J gene TRBJ2-1; D possibly corresponds to TRBD2 (5 bases). The CDR3 covers 14 residues. CDR1 is SGHNT, CDR2 YENEEA, per germline. The ends were cut back, 0 bases at V and 12 bases at J, with 15 bases in the middle. The CDR3 region has the DNA TGTGCCAGCAGCTTAGATTTTAGGAGAGGGAGGCAGTTCTTC. It specifies CASSLDFRRGRQFF.

This sequence joins TRBV24-1 and TRBJ2-7; the D gene is possibly TRBD2 (6 bases). In germline, CDR1 is KGHDR, CDR2 SFDVKD. Trimming removed 6 bases at V and 6 bases at J, with 8 bases between. This CDR3 region has 11 residues. CDR3 region: CATSSGGEQYF. The DNA for the CDR3 is TGTGCCACCAGTTCCGGGGGCGAGCAGTACTTC.

The chain joins TRBV5-1 to TRBJ2-1, with TRBD2 matching 9 bases. The germline CDR1 and CDR2 sequences are SGHRS and YFSETQ. The length of the CDR3 is 19 residues. The V and J ends lost 0 bases and 4 bases, in that order; junction bases with no gene match: 14. The CDR3 DNA follows: TGCGCCAGCAGCTTGGCCGGGCTAGCGGGAAGAGGAGAATACAATGAGCAGTTCTTC. Residues: CASSLAGLAGRGEYNEQFF.

The rearrangement joins TRBV19 to TRBJ1-5; D is possibly TRBD1 (5 bases). There are 18 residues in the CDR3. Germline loops: CDR1 LNHDA, CDR2 SQIVND (reference sequence). Trimming left V 6 bases short and J 3 bases short, with 24 bases between. This CDR3 is CASSPRAGRSGTNQPQHF. Written as DNA, the CDR3 is TGTGCCAGTAGCCCGAGGGCCGGGAGGAGTGGGACCAATCAGCCCCAGCATTTT.

CDR3 sequence: CASSARQGQLSNEQFF. In DNA, the CDR3 is TGTGCCAGCTCAGCCCGACAGGGTCAACTTAGCAATGAGCAGTTCTTC. The genes are TRBV18 and TRBJ2-1; 7 nucleotides match TRBD1. CDR3 length: 16 residues. The germline gives CDR1 KGHSH, CDR2 LQKENI. V was clipped by 5 bases and J by 6 bases; unmatched bases: 13.

CDR3 sequence reads: CASRLQDKNTEAFF. CDR3 nucleotide sequence: TGCGCCAGCCGTTTACAGGACAAGAACACTGAAGCTTTCTTT. The genes are TRBV5-1 and TRBJ1-1; D may be TRBD1 (5 bases). Germline CDR1 SGHRS, CDR2 YFSETQ. Trimming took 7 bases from V and 1 from J, leaving 14 bases between them. CDR3 length equals 14 residues.

The V call is TRBV19, the J call TRBJ2-2, with TRBD1 matching 7 bases. The CDR3 consists of 17 residues. The trim removed 5 bases at V and 0 bases at J, leaving 9 bases unmatched. Germline loops: CDR1 LNHDA, CDR2 SQIVND (reference sequence). CDR3 sequence reads: CASSWTGYLPNTGELFF. CDR3 bases: TGTGCCAGTAGTTGGACAGGCTACCTCCCGAACACCGGGGAGCTGTTTTTT.

V and J are TRBV7-2 and TRBJ1-1; D call uncertain. V shed 3 bases and J shed 7 bases, with 9 bases lying between them. Germline assignment: CDR1 SGHTA and CDR2 FQGNSA. The CDR3 totals 12 residues. This chain's CDR3 is CASSFVAGEAFF. DNA of the CDR3: TGTGCCAGCAGCTTCGTGGCAGGTGAAGCTTTCTTT. The full variable domain, with the rest looked up from reference TRBV7-2 and TRBJ1-1, is GAGVSQSPSNKVTEKGKDVELRCDPISGHTALYWYRQSLGQGLEFLIYFQGNSAPDKSGLPSDRFSAERTGGSVSTLTIQRTQQEDSAVYLCASSFVAGEAFFGQGTRLTVV.

The chain joins TRBV9 to TRBJ2-2, with D maybe TRBD2 (5 bases). The CDR3 runs to 16 residues. In germline, CDR1 is SGDLS, CDR2 YYNGEE. The V end was cut by 0 bases, the J end by 5 bases, with 14 bases between. CDR3 residues: CASSVDSTLATGELFF. In DNA form, the CDR3 reads TGTGCCAGCAGCGTAGACTCCACTCTAGCTACCGGGGAGCTGTTTTTT.

The CDR3 reads CASSKTGAKQPQHF. The CDR3 bases are TGTGCCAGCAGTAAGACAGGGGCAAAGCAGCCCCAGCATTTT. V gene TRBV6-2 or TRBV6-3 combines with J gene TRBJ1-5, with TRBD1 matching over 8 bases. The J segment lost 7 bases and the V segment lost 5 bases, leaving 7 bases of the junction unmatched. CDR1 and CDR2 (germline): MNHEY, SVGEGT. The CDR3 runs 14 residues.

The gene calls are TRBV5-4 and TRBJ1-6; D is ambiguous. Germline values: CDR1 SGHNT, CDR2 YYREEE (reference sequence). V was shortened by 0 bases and J by 3 bases, with 7 bases between the two germline ends. This CDR3 region has 15 residues. The CDR3 DNA reads TGTGCCAGCAGCTTGGGGACTAACTATAATTCACCCCTCCACTTT. This codes for CASSLGTNYNSPLHF.

This clone was seen a single time. This CDR3 is CASSFQAGGREQFF. CDR3 nucleotides: TGTGCCAGCAGCTTCCAAGCAGGGGGAAGGGAGCAGTTCTTC. The chain has TRBV13 and TRBJ2-1; 7 bases line up with TRBD1. CDR1 and CDR2 (germline): PRHDT, FYEKMQ (reference sequence). The V gene end was trimmed by 3 bases and the J gene end by 10 bases; junction bases not matched to a gene: 9. CDR3 length: 14 amino acids. Complete variable domain (other parts from reference TRBV13 and TRBJ2-1): AAGVIQSPRHLIKEKRETATLKCYPIPRHDTVYWYQQGPGQDPQFLISFYEKMQSDKGSIPDRFSAQQFSDYHSELNMSSLELGDSALYFCASSFQAGGREQFFGPGTRLTVL.

The J gene is TRBJ2-7, the V gene TRBV5-1, with 7 positions matching TRBD2. Germline values: CDR1 SGHRS, CDR2 YFSETQ. V trimming: 1 base; J trimming: 4 bases; junction bases outside the gene matches: 5. The CDR3 contains 14 residues. The CDR3, as DNA: TGCGCCAGCAGCTTGAGGACGGGGGGTTACGAGCAGTACTTC. Translated: CASSLRTGGYEQYF. The full variable domain, with the rest looked up from reference TRBV5-1 and TRBJ2-7, is KAGVTQTPRYLIKTRGQQVTLSCSPISGHRSVSWYQQTPGQGLQFLFEYFSETQRNKGNFPGRFSGRQFSNSRSEMNVSTLELGDSALYLCASSLRTGGYEQYFGPGTRLTVT.

The chain joins TRBV21-1 to TRBJ2-7; TRBD1 was called by the table and not checked on the DNA. TRBV21-1 is a pseudogene. The CDR3 covers 14 residues. CDR3 DNA: TGTGCCAGCAGCTCACAGGGTCTGGTTTACGAGCAGTACTTC. Translated: CASSSQGLVYEQYF.

The table lists this clone with a few counts. The gene calls are TRBV5-1 and TRBJ2-3; D is undetermined. The ends were cut back, 0 bases at V and 6 bases at J, with 8 bases in the middle. This CDR3 comprises 13 residues. Germline loops: CDR1 SGHRS, CDR2 YFSETQ. CDR3 coding DNA: TGCGCCAGCAGCTTGGGGTCACGGGATACGCAGTATTTT. This encodes CASSLGSRDTQYF.

The rearrangement joins TRBV3-1 (or the pseudogene TRBV3-2) to TRBJ1-1; 11 bases align to TRBD1. Germline CDR1 is LGHDT and CDR2 is YNNKEL (reference sequence). The CDR3 has 17 amino acids. V shed 4 bases and J 5 bases; nucleotides not matched to a gene: 12. The CDR3 here is CASSLGTRDRGGTEAFF. In nucleotides, the CDR3 is TGTGCCAGCAGCCTGGGGACCCGGGACAGGGGGGGTACTGAAGCTTTCTTT.

The CDR3 is CASSLAGDQPQHF. The CDR3 DNA reads TGTGCCAGCAGCTTAGCAGGAGATCAGCCCCAGCATTTT. The V call is TRBV7-9, the J call TRBJ1-5, with D hard to call. V lost 0 bases and J lost 5, with 5 bases in between. This CDR3 is 13 amino acids long. Germline CDR1 and CDR2: SEHNR and FQNEAQ (reference sequence).

In this sample, this clone turned up once. The CDR3 DNA reads as TGTGCCACTAAAGCAAAGGCGGGGACAGTGCACTACGAGCAGTACTTC. It is translated as CATKAKAGTVHYEQYF. The chain employs TRBV19 and TRBJ2-7; the D gene is possibly TRBD1 (7 bases). Trimming removed 10 bases from V and 3 bases from J, with 25 bases in between. This CDR3 comprises 16 residues. The germline CDR1 and CDR2 sequences are LNHDA and SQIVND (reference sequence). Filled out from reference TRBV19 and TRBJ2-7, the complete variable domain reads DGGITQSPKYLFRKEGQNVTLSCEQNLNHDAMYWYRQDPGQGLRLIYYSQIVNDFQKGDIAEGYSVSREKKESFPLTVTSAQKNPTAFYLCATKAKAGTVHYEQYFGPGTRLTVT.